This TCR beta chain stems from a study of shared clonotypes between healthy human individuals. Recent vaccinations or acute infections were absent in the healthy HIV-negative adult donors. Generated by immunoSEQ multiplex PCR, the TCRdb table keeps only in-frame clones and is missing some. The sample includes 2 million to 2.5 million clones, around 95% of them seen just once. Germline loops: CDR1 MNHNY, CDR2 SVGAGI (reference sequence). There are 12 residues in the CDR3. Between the trimmed V and J ends, which lost 0 bases and 11 bases, there was a span of 10 bases. This chain links TRBV6-6 with TRBJ1-1; TRBD1 is a possible D gene (5 bases). The receptor's source is a young man in good health. Sample: naive CD4+ T cells sorted from blood. The subset was: CD45RA+ positively selected. CDR3: CASSYSAGRAFF. The CDR3, as DNA: TGTGCCAGCAGTTACTCGGCAGGGAGGGCTTTCTTT.